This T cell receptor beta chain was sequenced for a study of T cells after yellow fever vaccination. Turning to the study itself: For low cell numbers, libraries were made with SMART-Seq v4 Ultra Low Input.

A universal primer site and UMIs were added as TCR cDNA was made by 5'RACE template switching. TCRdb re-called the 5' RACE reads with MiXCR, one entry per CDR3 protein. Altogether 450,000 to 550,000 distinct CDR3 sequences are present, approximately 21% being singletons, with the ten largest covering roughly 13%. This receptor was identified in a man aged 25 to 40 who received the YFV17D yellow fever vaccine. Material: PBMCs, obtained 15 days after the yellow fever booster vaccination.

The CDR3 bases are TGTGCCAGCAGTTACTCGACACTAGCGGTATACAATGAGCAGTTCTTC. It is translated as CASSYSTLAVYNEQFF. This chain links TRBV6-5 with TRBJ2-1, with 8 bases aligning to TRBD2. CDR1 is MNHEY and CDR2 is SVGAGI in the germline V gene. V lost 0 bases and J lost 4; bases outside the gene matches: 5. The CDR3 runs to 16 residues.